In its sample, the clone carrying this TCR beta chain was seen once. Produced via immunoSEQ multiplex PCR; TCRdb's table is partial and in-frame only. The data contain 30,000 or so clones, approximately 87% of them singletons. Germline CDR1 LGHNA, CDR2 YSLEER. CDR3 length: 14 amino acids. J lost 7 bases, V lost 0 bases, and 2 bases had no gene match. The sample is drawn from a study of T cell changes during pregnancy in multiple sclerosis. Material: CD8+ T cells from peripheral blood mononuclear cells, obtained after pregnancy. The chain joins TRBV4-3 to TRBJ1-4; 7 positions match TRBD1. The TCR comes from a female donor with multiple sclerosis, enrolled in a pregnancy study. The CDR3 DNA sequence: TGCGCCAGCAGCCAAGAGAGGGGGCGTGAAAAACTGTTTTTT. It encodes CASSQERGREKLFF.